A single TCR beta chain is shown here with its context. The data are from a study of T cell changes during pregnancy in multiple sclerosis. The CDR3 contains 17 residues. CDR1 is SGHRS and CDR2 is YFSETQ in the germline V gene. With 4 bases removed from V and 5 bases from J, the gap between germline ends came to 21 bases. Clones were sequenced by immunoSEQ multiplex PCR, and TCRdb holds only the in-frame ones, with some missing. The table lists more than 85,000 clones, around nine tenths of them singletons. J is TRBJ1-4 and V is TRBV5-1, with no clear D. The sequencing here drew on peripheral blood, taken in the second trimester of pregnancy. The receptor comes from a female donor with multiple sclerosis, enrolled in a pregnancy study. The CDR3: CASSHTTIGDGNEKLFF. The CDR3 DNA is TGCGCCAGCAGCCATACAACGATCGGGGATGGAAATGAAAAACTGTTTTTT.